What follows are 29 T cell receptor beta chains derived from one specimen sequenced in a study of T cells in Graves' hyperthyroidism and ophthalmopathy. The CDR3 regions of TCR beta were amplified from RNA transcripts. A first-round RT-PCR of the TCR CDR3 used the HTBI primer set. MiXCR was run by TCRdb on the multiplex PCR reads, yielding one entry per CDR3 protein. The sample lists approximately 370,000 distinct CDR3 sequences; about 15% were seen once. Sequenced sample: blood. All receptors come from a woman under 40 with Graves' hyperthyroidism that later progressed to Graves' ophthalmopathy.

In this sample, this clonotype turned up a few times. The chain carries TRBV3-1 and TRBJ2-5, with 14 bases fitting TRBD2. The CDR3 is 17 amino acids. The V and J ends lost 3 bases and 1 base, in that order; junction bases with no gene match: 4. CDR1 and CDR2 from the germline V gene are LGHDT and YNNKEL (reference sequence). CDR3 residues: CASSHRLAGGVQETQYF. CDR3 nucleotide sequence: TGTGCCAGCAGCCATCGACTAGCGGGAGGGGTCCAAGAGACCCAGTACTTC.

Ten or more counts support this clonotype. V gene TRBV6-1 combines with J gene TRBJ2-7, with 7 bases that match TRBD1. CDR1 MNHNS and CDR2 SASEGT come from the germline V gene. Trimming cost V 6 bases and J 0 bases; bases outside gene matches: 5. The CDR3 is made up of 14 amino acids. The CDR3 DNA is TGTGCCAGCAGCAACGACAGGGTCTCCTACGAGCAGTACTTC. It encodes CASSNDRVSYEQYF.

This clonotype was seen a few times. This chain links TRBV12-5 with TRBJ1-5; no definite D call. The CDR3 covers 14 residues. Germline-derived CDR1 and CDR2 are LGHNT and FRNRAP. V lost 0 bases and J lost 4, with 7 bases in between. CDR3 protein: CASGLVAVNQPQHF. The CDR3 nucleotides read TGTGCTAGTGGTTTGGTAGCGGTTAATCAGCCCCAGCATTTT.

This clonotype was detected ten times or more. The rearrangement uses TRBV12-3 or TRBV12-4 and TRBJ2-7; TRBD1 aligns across 7 bases. This CDR3 spans 13 amino acids. V was clipped by 5 bases and J by 7 bases; unmatched bases: 8. The CDR3 DNA sequence: TGTGCCAGCAGTCCGACAGGGTTAGGGGAGCAGTACTTC. Its protein product is CASSPTGLGEQYF.

This clonotype was detected only a few times. The CDR3 sequence: CSGTGGDTEAFF. DNA of the CDR3: TGCAGCGGGACAGGGGGAGACACTGAAGCTTTCTTT. The chain uses TRBV29-1 and TRBJ1-1, with TRBD1 matching 10 bases. Trimming at V came to 7 bases and at J to 3 bases, leaving 2 bases not matched to a gene. Germline V gives CDR1 SQVTM, CDR2 ANQGSEA. This CDR3 has 12 amino acids.

At least ten counts were recorded for this clonotype. The rearrangement links TRBV7-2 to TRBJ2-7, with D perhaps TRBD2 (5 bases). CDR3 length: 14 amino acids. Trimming pared 5 bases from V and 3 bases from J, leaving 14 bases between. Germline V gene lookup returns CDR1 SGHTA and CDR2 FQGNSA. The CDR3 here is CASSDYSASYEQYF. CDR3 sequence (DNA): TGTGCCAGCAGCGACTATAGCGCGAGCTACGAGCAGTACTTC.

There are many counts of this clonotype. The chain links TRBV12-3 or TRBV12-4 to TRBJ1-2; D not resolved. V gave up 2 bases and J gave up 8 bases, with 15 bases separating them. CDR3 size: 14 residues. The CDR3 coding sequence is TGTGCCAGCAGTTTATCAGTCCCATTGGAAGGCTACACCTTC. This sequence encodes CASSLSVPLEGYTF.

This clonotype was seen many times. V gene TRBV3-1 combines with J gene TRBJ1-5, with D unclear. The CDR3 sequence is 15 residues long. Germline CDR1 reads LGHDT; CDR2 reads YNNKEL (reference sequence). The ends were cut back, 1 base at V and 1 base at J, with 8 bases in the middle. Here the CDR3 reads CASSQVSGSNQPQHF. The CDR3 nucleotides are TGTGCCAGCAGCCAAGTTTCCGGGAGCAATCAGCCCCAGCATTTT.

CDR3 protein: CASSLLSGAPQHF. The CDR3 nucleotides are TGTGCCAGCAGTTTACTTTCGGGCGCGCCCCAGCATTTT. The chain employs TRBV2 and TRBJ1-5; the D is unclear. The CDR3 contains 13 residues. Germline CDR1 SNHLY, CDR2 FYNNEI. The V end was cut by 5 bases, the J end by 9 bases, with 14 bases between.

In regard to this clonotype: A much larger clone is a single base away; this may be a read error. The V call is TRBV6-5, the J call TRBJ2-5, with D tentatively TRBD2 (6 bases). Per the germline V gene, CDR1 is MNHEY and CDR2 is SVGAGI. The CDR3 is made up of 14 amino acids. This CDR3 reads CASSYTGTQEAQYF. CDR3 coding DNA: TGTGCCAGCAGTTACACCGGGACTCAAGAGGCCCAGTACTTC.

The rearrangement joins TRBV5-6 to TRBJ2-3; no definite D call. CDR1 and CDR2 from the germline V gene are SGHDT and YYEEEE. Deletions cut 5 bases from V and 3 bases from J, with 19 bases between. This CDR3 contains 16 residues. CDR3 protein: CASSYGPGGGTDTQYF. DNA for the CDR3: TGTGCCAGCAGTTATGGGCCTGGTGGTGGTACAGATACGCAGTATTTT.

This clonotype was seen ten or more times. CDR3 sequence (DNA): TGCGCCAGCAGCTTGACGAACAGGAGGTATGGCTACACCTTC. Protein sequence: CASSLTNRRYGYTF. The chain employs TRBV5-1 and TRBJ1-2, with a weak D call TRBD1 (5 bases). Germline V lookup: CDR1 SGHRS, CDR2 YFSETQ. This CDR3 spans 14 amino acids. The V end was cut by 1 base, the J end by 5 bases, with 12 bases between.

This clonotype was detected a few times. This chain links TRBV9 with TRBJ2-2, with TRBD2 matching over 7 bases. J was trimmed by 4 bases and V by 3 bases; bases with no gene match: 9. The CDR3 covers 16 residues. CDR1 is SGDLS and CDR2 is YYNGEE in the germline V gene. The CDR3 coding sequence is TGTGCCAGCAGCGGAAGTTGGGGAGGGAGCACCGGGGAGCTGTTTTTT. Protein product: CASSGSWGGSTGELFF. The full variable domain, with the rest looked up from reference TRBV9 and TRBJ2-2, is DSGVTQTPKHLITATGQRVTLRCSPRSGDLSVYWYQQSLDQGLQFLIQYYNGEERAKGNILERFSAQQFPDLHSELNLSSLELGDSALYFCASSGSWGGSTGELFFGEGSRLTVL.

This clonotype has ten or more counts. J is TRBJ2-7 and V is TRBV28, with TRBD2 identical over 8 bases. The CDR3 contains 18 residues. After removal of 6 bases from V and 4 bases from J, the junction contained 20 bases not matched to a gene. Germline CDR1 and CDR2: MDHEN and SYDVKM. CDR3: CASRGIGLARTPGYEQYF. CDR3 DNA: TGTGCCAGCAGGGGGATAGGACTAGCAAGGACTCCGGGATACGAGCAGTACTTC.

Many counts were recorded for this clonotype. The rearrangement uses TRBV19 and TRBJ2-1; the D gene is possibly TRBD2 (6 bases). The CDR3 totals 14 residues. Germline CDR1 and CDR2: LNHDA and SQIVND (reference sequence). Trimming shortened V by 2 bases and J by 6 bases, and 11 bases separated the two germline ends. The CDR3, as DNA: TGTGCCAGTAGTATATCGGGGGACCCCAATGAGCAGTTCTTC. Its protein product is CASSISGDPNEQFF.

In its sample, this clonotype was seen a few times. CDR3 coding DNA: TGTGCCATCAGGGACAGGGTCACCGGGGAGCTGTTTTTT. This encodes CAIRDRVTGELFF. This sequence joins TRBV10-3 and TRBJ2-2; TRBD1 matches at 8 bases. The CDR3 consists of 13 residues. With 6 bases clipped from V and 4 bases from J, the junction kept 1 base outside the gene matches. Germline V gives CDR1 ENHRY, CDR2 SYGVKD.

This clonotype was counted ten times or more. The genes are TRBV20-1 and TRBJ2-1; 7 nucleotides align to TRBD2. Germline values: CDR1 DFQATT, CDR2 SNEGSKA (reference sequence). The CDR3 length is 15 residues. J lost 0 bases, V lost 6 bases, and 8 bases had no gene match. The CDR3 nucleotides are TGCAGTGCAAAGACGAGCGGGAACTCCTACAATGAGCAGTTCTTC. It encodes CSAKTSGNSYNEQFF.

This clonotype was observed a few times. The chain joins TRBV9 to TRBJ2-4; TRBD2 aligns across 8 bases. Germline loops: CDR1 SGDLS, CDR2 YYNGEE. This CDR3 comprises 15 residues. Trimming removed 3 bases from V and 2 bases from J; junction bases left unmatched: 4. The CDR3 loop is CASSGGGRTKNIQYF. The CDR3 DNA follows: TGTGCCAGCAGCGGAGGCGGGAGGACCAAAAACATTCAGTACTTC.

This clonotype was detected ten times or more. The chain recombines TRBV5-1 with TRBJ2-3, with 7 bases matching TRBD1. J was trimmed by 3 bases and V by 4 bases; bases with no gene match: 11. The CDR3 has 16 amino acids. Germline-derived CDR1 and CDR2 are SGHRS and YFSETQ. Written as DNA, the CDR3 is TGCGCCAGCAGCCACCTCAGACAGGGAATGACAGATACGCAGTATTTT. Its translation is CASSHLRQGMTDTQYF. The entire variable domain, with the rest obtained from reference TRBV5-1 and TRBJ2-3, is as follows: KAGVTQTPRYLIKTRGQQVTLSCSPISGHRSVSWYQQTPGQGLQFLFEYFSETQRNKGNFPGRFSGRQFSNSRSEMNVSTLELGDSALYLCASSHLRQGMTDTQYFGPGTRLTVL.

This clonotype was seen many times. The CDR3 reads CASPARGGRKNTEAFF. The CDR3 DNA is TGTGCCAGCCCCGCCCGGGGGGGCAGAAAGAACACTGAAGCTTTCTTT. The chain is built from TRBV2 and TRBJ1-1, with D perhaps TRBD1 (6 bases). Germline CDR1 reads SNHLY; CDR2 reads FYNNEI. This CDR3 has 16 residues. V lost 8 bases and J lost 1, with 20 bases in between.

This clonotype was observed at least ten times. The gene calls are TRBV2 and TRBJ1-1; 8 bases line up with TRBD1. The CDR3 extends over 14 amino acids. J was trimmed by 0 bases and V by 11 bases; bases with no gene match: 8. Germline loops: CDR1 SNHLY, CDR2 FYNNEI. The CDR3 here is CAGKGQAMNTEAFF. The CDR3 bases are TGTGCCGGAAAGGGACAGGCAATGAACACTGAAGCTTTCTTT. The entire variable domain, with the rest obtained from reference TRBV2 and TRBJ1-1, is as follows: EPEVTQTPSHQVTQMGQEVILRCVPISNHLYFYWYRQILGQKVEFLVSFYNNEISEKSEIFDDQFSVERPDGSNFTLKIRSTKLEDSAMYFCAGKGQAMNTEAFFGQGTRLTVV.

This clonotype was seen ten or more times. V gene TRBV2 combines with J gene TRBJ2-7; D is perhaps TRBD1 (6 bases). V dropped 7 bases and J dropped 0 bases, with 13 bases sitting between them. This CDR3 spans 14 amino acids. From germline, CDR1 is SNHLY and CDR2 FYNNEI. The chain's CDR3 is CASILGGSSYEQYF. Here the CDR3 DNA reads TGTGCCAGCATTCTAGGGGGAAGCTCCTACGAGCAGTACTTC.

This clonotype was seen repeatedly, ten times or more. This sequence joins TRBV29-1 and TRBJ2-7; tentatively, D is TRBD2 (6 bases). The CDR3 consists of 14 residues. Germline V gene lookup returns CDR1 SQVTM and CDR2 ANQGSEA. V lost 4 bases to trimming and J lost 0 bases, with 13 bases between them. The DNA for the CDR3 is TGCAGCGTTGCCGGGGGTGGGGACTCCTACGAGCAGTACTTC. This translates into CSVAGGGDSYEQYF.

For this clonotype: This may be a read error, as it is one base from a much larger clone. The rearrangement links TRBV20-1 to TRBJ2-7; 7 bases match TRBD1. This CDR3 contains 16 residues. Germline loops: CDR1 DFQATT, CDR2 SNEGSKA (reference sequence). CDR3 nucleotides: TGCAGTGCTAGGGGGTGGCTTGACAGGGAAAGCTACGGGCAGTACTTC. Translation: CSARGWLDRESYGQYF.

This clonotype was seen ten or more times. V is TRBV10-3 and J is TRBJ1-1, with no clear D. The length of the CDR3 is 16 residues. V gave up 0 bases and J gave up 1 base, with 12 bases separating them. From germline, CDR1 is ENHRY and CDR2 SYGVKD. CDR3 nucleotide sequence: TGTGCCATCAGTGAGTCTTCGGGTAGCCGGAACACTGAAGCTTTCTTT. This translates into CAISESSGSRNTEAFF.

This clonotype is a singleton in its sample. The gene calls are TRBV4-3 and TRBJ2-7, with D perhaps TRBD1 (6 bases). V lost 4 bases to trimming and J lost 7 bases, with 20 bases between them. The V gene's germline CDR1 is LGHNA and CDR2 YSLEER. This CDR3 spans 15 amino acids. In DNA, the CDR3 is TGCGCCAGCAGCCTGGGGGCGGTAGAGGGGCAAGAGCAGTACTTC. Protein product: CASSLGAVEGQEQYF.

The rearrangement links TRBV2 to TRBJ2-3; 14 bases are a match to TRBD2. The V gene end was trimmed by 6 bases and the J gene end by 0 bases; junction bases not matched to a gene: 17. Germline-derived CDR1 and CDR2 are SNHLY and FYNNEI. The CDR3 has 21 residues. The CDR3 sequence is CASSHSPGVGTSGSSTDTQYF. In nucleotides, the CDR3 is TGTGCCAGCAGCCACTCACCGGGGGTAGGGACTAGCGGGAGTAGCACAGATACGCAGTATTTT.

In regard to this clonotype: This may be a read error, as it is one base from a much larger clone. The chain combines TRBV12-3 or TRBV12-4 with TRBJ2-3; D possibly uses TRBD1 or TRBD2 (5 bases each). CDR3 length: 15 amino acids. V lost 3 bases and J lost 1, with 11 bases in between. CDR3 bases: TGTGCCAGCAGTTTGATGGGGGTTGGCACAGATACGCAGTATTTT. It yields the protein CASSLMGVGTDTQYF.

The V gene is TRBV6-1, the J gene TRBJ2-1, with 9 bases identical to TRBD2. Germline-derived CDR1 and CDR2 are MNHNS and SASEGT. With 1 base clipped from V and 7 bases from J, the junction kept 14 bases outside the gene matches. There are 18 residues in the CDR3. The CDR3 sequence: CASSEDGGGGGGLNEQFF. The CDR3 bases are TGTGCCAGCAGTGAAGATGGCGGCGGGGGGGGAGGTCTGAATGAGCAGTTCTTC.